Included here is one T cell receptor beta chain sequence, with context. The antigen remains undetermined. The PCR had 60 Vbeta and 13 Jbeta primers. Assay used: immunoSEQ multiplex PCR; TCRdb lists only in-frame clones, some missing. In the table there are 110,000 to 150,000 clones, around 72% of which are singletons. Germline V gene lookup returns CDR1 SGHKS and CDR2 YYEKEE (reference sequence). Trimming cost V 4 bases and J 6 bases; bases outside gene matches: 7. The CDR3 spans 15 residues. This entry is derived from a study of cytomegalovirus exposure and HLA in healthy donors. The wider study: An earlier analysis identified under 130 million unique TCR beta sequences in 150 million to 200 million T cells.

General study results and limits: The study reported that TCR beta sequences accurately predicted HLA-A and HLA-B alleles in most subjects. Versus the approximately 700-donor mean, an Asian-associated ancestry cluster reportedly showed fewer N-insertions in a later analysis. The study designated 150 or so TCR beta chains cytomegalovirus-associated.

This sequence originates from a middle-aged man in good health and CMV-seronegative. The sequencing sample was made of PBMCs. The chain links TRBV5-5 to TRBJ2-1, with 10 bases that match TRBD1. CDR3 in amino acids: CASSPGQGSFNEQFF. The CDR3 DNA reads TGTGCCAGCAGCCCGGGACAGGGGTCATTCAATGAGCAGTTCTTC.